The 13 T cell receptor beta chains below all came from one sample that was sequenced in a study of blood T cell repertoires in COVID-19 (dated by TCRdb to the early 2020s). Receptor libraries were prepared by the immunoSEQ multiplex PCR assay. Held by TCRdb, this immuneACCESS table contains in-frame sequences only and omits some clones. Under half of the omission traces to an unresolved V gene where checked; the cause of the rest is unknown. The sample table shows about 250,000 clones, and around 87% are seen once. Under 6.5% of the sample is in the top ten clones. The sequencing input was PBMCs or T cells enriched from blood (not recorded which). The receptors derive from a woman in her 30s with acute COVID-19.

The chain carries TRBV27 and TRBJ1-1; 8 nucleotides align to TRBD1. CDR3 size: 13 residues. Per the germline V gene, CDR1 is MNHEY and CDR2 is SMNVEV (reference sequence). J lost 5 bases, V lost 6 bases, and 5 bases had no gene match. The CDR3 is CASSFTGGTEAFF. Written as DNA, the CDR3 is TGTGCCAGCAGCTTCACAGGGGGAACTGAAGCTTTCTTT.

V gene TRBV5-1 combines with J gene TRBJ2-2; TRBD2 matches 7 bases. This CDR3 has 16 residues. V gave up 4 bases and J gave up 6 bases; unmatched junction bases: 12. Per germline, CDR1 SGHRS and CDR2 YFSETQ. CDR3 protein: CASSRTPAGSAGELFF. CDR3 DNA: TGCGCCAGCAGCCGAACCCCAGCGGGATCGGCCGGGGAGCTGTTTTTT.

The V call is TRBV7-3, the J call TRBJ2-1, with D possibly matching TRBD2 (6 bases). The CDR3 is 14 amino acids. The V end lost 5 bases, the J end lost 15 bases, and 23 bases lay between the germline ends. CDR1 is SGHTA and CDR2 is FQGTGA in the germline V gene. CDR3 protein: CASSRDAMAGTRFF. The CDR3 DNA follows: TGTGCCAGCAGCCGAGACGCGATGGCAGGGACTCGGTTCTTC. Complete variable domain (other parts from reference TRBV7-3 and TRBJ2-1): GAGVSQTPSNKVTEKGKYVELRCDPISGHTALYWYRQSLGQGPEFLIYFQGTGAADDSGLPNDRFFAVRPEGSVSTLKIQRTERGDSAVYLCASSRDAMAGTRFFGPGTRLTVL.

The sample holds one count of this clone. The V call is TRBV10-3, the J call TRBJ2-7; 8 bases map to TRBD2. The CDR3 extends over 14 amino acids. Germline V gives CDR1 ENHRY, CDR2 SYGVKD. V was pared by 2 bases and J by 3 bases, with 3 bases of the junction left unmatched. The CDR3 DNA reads TGTGCCATCAGTGAGCCGGGAGGGGGCTACGAGCAGTACTTC. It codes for CAISEPGGGYEQYF.

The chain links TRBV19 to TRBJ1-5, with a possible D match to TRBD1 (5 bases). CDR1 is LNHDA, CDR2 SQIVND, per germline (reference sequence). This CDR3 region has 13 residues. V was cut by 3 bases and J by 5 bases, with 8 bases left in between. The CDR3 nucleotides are TGTGCCAGTAGTATCAGGGTAGATCAGCCCCAGCATTTT. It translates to CASSIRVDQPQHF.

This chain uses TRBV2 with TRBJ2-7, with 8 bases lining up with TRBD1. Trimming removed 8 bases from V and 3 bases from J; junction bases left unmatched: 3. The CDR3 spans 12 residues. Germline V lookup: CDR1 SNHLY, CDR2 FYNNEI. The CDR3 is CASRTGRYEQYF. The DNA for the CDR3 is TGTGCCAGCCGGACAGGGCGCTACGAGCAGTACTTC. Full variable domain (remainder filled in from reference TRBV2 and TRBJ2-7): EPEVTQTPSHQVTQMGQEVILRCVPISNHLYFYWYRQILGQKVEFLVSFYNNEISEKSEIFDDQFSVERPDGSNFTLKIRSTKLEDSAMYFCASRTGRYEQYFGPGTRLTVT.

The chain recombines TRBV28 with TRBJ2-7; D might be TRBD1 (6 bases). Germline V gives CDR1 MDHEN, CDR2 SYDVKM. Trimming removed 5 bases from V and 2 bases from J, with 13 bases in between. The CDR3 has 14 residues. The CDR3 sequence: CASSTSWTAYEQYF. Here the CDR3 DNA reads TGTGCCAGCAGTACCTCCTGGACAGCCTACGAGCAGTACTTC.

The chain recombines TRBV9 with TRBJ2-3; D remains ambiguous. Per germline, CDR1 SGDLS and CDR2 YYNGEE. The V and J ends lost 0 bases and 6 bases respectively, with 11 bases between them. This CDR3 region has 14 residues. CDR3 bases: TGTGCCAGCAGCGTAGAGATAGCTCGGGATACGCAGTATTTT. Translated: CASSVEIARDTQYF.

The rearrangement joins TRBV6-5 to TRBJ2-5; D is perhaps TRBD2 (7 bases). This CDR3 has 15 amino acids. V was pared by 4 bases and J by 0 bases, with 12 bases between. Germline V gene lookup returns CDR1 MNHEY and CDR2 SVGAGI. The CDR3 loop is CASSFGGGYQETQYF. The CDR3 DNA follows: TGTGCCAGCAGTTTTGGGGGGGGCTACCAAGAGACCCAGTACTTC.

The CDR3 sequence: CASSWGYRDGYTF. Here the CDR3 DNA reads TGTGCCAGCAGTTGGGGTTACAGGGATGGCTACACCTTC. This chain connects TRBV28 to TRBJ1-2, with a weak D call TRBD1 (6 bases). Trimming took off 4 bases at V and 6 bases at J, with 12 bases between the two ends. This CDR3 has 13 residues. The germline gives CDR1 MDHEN, CDR2 SYDVKM.

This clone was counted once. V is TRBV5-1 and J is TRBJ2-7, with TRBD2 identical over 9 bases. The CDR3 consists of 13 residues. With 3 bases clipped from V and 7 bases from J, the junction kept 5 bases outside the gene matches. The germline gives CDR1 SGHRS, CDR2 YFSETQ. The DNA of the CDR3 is TGCGCCAGCAGCTCACTAGCGGGCCAAGAGCAGTACTTC. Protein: CASSSLAGQEQYF.

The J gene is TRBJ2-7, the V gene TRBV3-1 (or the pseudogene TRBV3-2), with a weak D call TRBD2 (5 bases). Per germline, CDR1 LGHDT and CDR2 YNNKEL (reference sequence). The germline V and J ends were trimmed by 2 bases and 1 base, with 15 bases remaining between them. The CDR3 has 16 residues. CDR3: CASSQRFELESYEQYF. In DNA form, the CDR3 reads TGTGCCAGCAGCCAACGTTTCGAACTAGAATCCTACGAGCAGTACTTC.

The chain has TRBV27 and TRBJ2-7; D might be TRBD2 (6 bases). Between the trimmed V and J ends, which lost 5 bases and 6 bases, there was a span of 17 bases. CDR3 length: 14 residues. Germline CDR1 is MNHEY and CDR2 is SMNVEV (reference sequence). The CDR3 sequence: CASSVGGRITEQYF. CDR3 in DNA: TGTGCCAGCAGTGTCGGGGGACGGATTACCGAGCAGTACTTC.